Reported below is one TCR beta chain. Losses at the gene ends were 3 bases for V and 4 bases for J; bases not matched to a gene: 7. The CDR3 totals 16 residues. Germline CDR1 is KGHDR and CDR2 is SFDVKD. This specimen comes from a study of blood T cell repertoires in COVID-19. At the level of the study: From the United States, Italy and Spain came samples of acute and convalescent COVID-19.

Only in-frame clones appear in the TCRdb table, and some are missing; sequencing was by immunoSEQ multiplex PCR. Of over 150,000 clones listed, roughly 83% are singletons. The genes are TRBV24-1 and TRBJ1-5; 8 bases line up with TRBD1. Material for sequencing was peripheral blood. This TCR was recovered from a woman aged 55-70 years with acute or convalescent COVID-19. The CDR3 DNA follows: TGTGCCACCAGTGATGCCCGGACAGGGAAGAATCAGCCCCAGCATTTT. It specifies CATSDARTGKNQPQHF.